This T cell receptor beta chain originates from a study of vaccination and CD4 T cells after COVID-19. Looking at the study overall: Participants got two doses of BNT162b2 or mRNA-1273 vaccine. The study's findings and limits: Convalescent patients studied were relatively few, and early post-infection timepoints were absent. Median SARS-CoV-2-reactive clonotype numbers rose nonsignificantly, 21 to 38.

The treatment was: roughly 11-day PBMC culture with coronavirus spike peptide pools or control peptides (ViraFEST assay). Each well received 2 million or so PBMCs, cultured with 8 to 10 IU/ml IL-2 and roughly 10 ug/ml peptide pools. Trimming stripped 5 bases from V and 1 base from J, with 8 bases between. The CDR3 consists of 13 residues. Germline CDR1 reads SGHNT; CDR2 reads YENEEA. Oncomine TCR Beta short-read sequencing was applied to DNA from cultured CD4+ T cells. TCRdb recomputed calls from the PCR reads with MiXCR, one row per CDR3 protein. Among about 25,000 distinct CDR3 sequences listed, around three fifths were seen once. Comment on this clonotype: Its antigen is currently unknown.

The source of this sequence is a human donor who had recovered from COVID-19. The sample consisted of CD4+ T cells from blood, cultured in vitro. This chain links TRBV11-3 with TRBJ1-2; D remains unclear. In nucleotides, the CDR3 is TGTGCCAGCAGCAAAACGTATAACTATGGCTACACCTTC. Amino acids: CASSKTYNYGYTF.